The text below deals with one T cell receptor (beta chain). Profiled with immunoSEQ multiplex PCR; TCRdb holds only in-frame clones, not every one. Among 100,000 or so clones listed, roughly 76% were seen once. These data originate in a study of blood T cell repertoires in COVID-19. About the research overall: The United States, Italy and Spain provided the acute and convalescent COVID-19 samples. Sample material is recorded as cDNA or gDNA derived from T cells, B-cell-depleted T cells, or PBMCs.

The clonotype was recovered from a woman between 65 and 79 years old with acute or convalescent COVID-19. Sequenced material: peripheral blood.

CDR3 DNA sequence: TGTGCCACCAGCAGACAGGGCCGGGCTAATGAAAAACTGTTTTTT. It encodes CATSRQGRANEKLFF. V and J are TRBV15 and TRBJ1-4; weak D call: TRBD1 (5 bases). The CDR3 consists of 15 residues. V was shortened by 2 bases and J by 3 bases, with 10 bases between the two germline ends. The V gene's germline CDR1 is LNHNV and CDR2 YYDKDF (reference sequence).